Below, 15 T cell receptor beta chains from the same sample are listed, as sequenced in a study of fetal regulatory T cell absence and autoimmunity. Data came from immunoSEQ multiplex PCR; TCRdb stores just in-frame clones and leaves some out. The sample holds around 100,000 clones, roughly 78% seen once. Sequenced material: pancreas tissue. The source of these receptors is a male donor with IPEX syndrome.

V gene TRBV18 combines with J gene TRBJ1-1; perhaps TRBD1 as D (5 bases). Trimming removed 3 bases from V and 1 base from J, with 12 bases in between. The CDR3 is 15 amino acids. Looked up from germline, CDR1 is KGHSH and CDR2 is LQKENI. CDR3 residues: CASSPDRQTNTEAFF. The CDR3 coding sequence is TGTGCCAGCTCACCGGATAGACAGACGAACACTGAAGCTTTCTTT.

Note on this clone: Other DNA sequences in the sample encode the same CDR3. V gene TRBV6-1 combines with J gene TRBJ2-7; 12 nucleotides agree with TRBD2. The junction had 2 bases not matched to a gene; V was cut back by 1 base and J by 4 bases. The CDR3 covers 15 residues. Germline CDR1 is MNHNS and CDR2 is SASEGT. DNA for the CDR3: TGTGCCAGCAGTGAAGGGACTAGCGGGACATACGAGCAGTACTTC. Translation gives CASSEGTSGTYEQYF.

The J gene is TRBJ2-1, the V gene TRBV5-6; D possibly corresponds to TRBD2 (6 bases). V gave up 1 base and J gave up 1 base, with 12 bases separating them. CDR1 and CDR2 from the germline V gene are SGHDT and YYEEEE. The CDR3 length is 16 residues. CDR3 nucleotide sequence: TGTGCCAGCAGCTTGATACGGGAGTTGTCCTACAATGAGCAGTTCTTC. Translated, it gives CASSLIRELSYNEQFF.

In its sample, this clone was seen once. This rearrangement joins TRBV11-2 to TRBJ1-5; a possible D gene is TRBD1 (5 bases). CDR3 size: 14 residues. The germline V gene encodes CDR1 SGHAT and CDR2 FQNNGV. V lost 1 base and J 3 bases, leaving 7 bases between the germline ends. The CDR3 nucleotides are TGTGCCAGCAGCTTAGCAGGGTTCAATCAGCCCCAGCATTTT. The encoded protein is CASSLAGFNQPQHF.

The genes are TRBV7-9 and TRBJ2-7; no reliable D call. The CDR3 extends over 13 amino acids. V dropped 5 bases and J dropped 4 bases, with 12 bases sitting between them. Looked up from germline, CDR1 is SEHNR and CDR2 is FQNEAQ (reference sequence). Here the CDR3 reads CASSPLMGYEQYF. Here the CDR3 DNA reads TGTGCCAGCAGCCCCCTCATGGGTTACGAGCAGTACTTC.

CDR3: CASSLRGAVLYEQYF. As DNA, the CDR3 is TGTGCCAGCAGTTTAAGGGGGGCTGTACTGTACGAGCAGTACTTC. The chain links TRBV27 to TRBJ2-7; D assignment may be TRBD1 or TRBD2 (6 bases each). The CDR3 sequence is 15 residues long. V shed 2 bases and J shed 4 bases, with 15 bases lying between them. In germline, CDR1 is MNHEY, CDR2 SMNVEV (reference sequence).

This clone showed up just a few times. This chain joins TRBV10-3 and TRBJ2-3; D gene uncertain. The CDR3 is 15 residues long. V was cut by 3 bases and J by 0 bases, with 10 bases left in between. Germline CDR1 and CDR2: ENHRY and SYGVKD. The CDR3 here is CAISERRSSTDTQYF. Written as DNA, the CDR3 is TGTGCCATCAGTGAACGGCGTTCTAGCACAGATACGCAGTATTTT.

V and J are TRBV5-6 and TRBJ1-2; D remains unclear. This CDR3 is built from 16 residues. V was trimmed by 4 bases and J by 5 bases, leaving 21 bases between them. CDR1 is SGHDT and CDR2 is YYEEEE in the germline V gene. CDR3 amino acids: CASSPLRVWTRYGYTF. The DNA for the CDR3 is TGTGCCAGCAGCCCCCTGAGGGTTTGGACCCGGTATGGCTACACCTTC.

The chain is built from TRBV6-6 and TRBJ1-2, with TRBD1 as a possible D gene (6 bases). The CDR3 runs 15 residues. The germline gives CDR1 MNHNY, CDR2 SVGAGI (reference sequence). Trimming shortened V by 2 bases and J by 4 bases, and 14 bases separated the two germline ends. DNA for the CDR3: TGTGCCAGCAGTTACGCGCTAGGGGGGATCTATGGCTACACCTTC. It translates to CASSYALGGIYGYTF.

The chain has TRBV11-3 and TRBJ2-2; 9 bases line up with TRBD1. The germline gives CDR1 SGHNT, CDR2 YENEEA. CDR3 length: 16 residues. Unmatched junction bases numbered 11, after V lost 5 bases and J lost 7 bases. The CDR3 region is CASSQWTGDILGELFF. CDR3 in DNA: TGTGCCAGCAGCCAGTGGACAGGGGATATACTCGGGGAGCTGTTTTTT.

This chain links TRBV5-1 with TRBJ1-2; tentative D call: TRBD1 (5 bases). Germline CDR1 reads SGHRS; CDR2 reads YFSETQ. The CDR3 sequence is 12 residues long. V lost 6 bases and J 5 bases, leaving 11 bases between the germline ends. In DNA, the CDR3 is TGCGCCAGCACCAGGGACTTTTATGGCTACACCTTC. Residues: CASTRDFYGYTF.

The V and J genes are TRBV9 and TRBJ2-5; D gene ambiguous. The V gene's germline CDR1 is SGDLS and CDR2 YYNGEE. V was shortened by 3 bases and J by 0 bases, with 0 bases between the two germline ends. The CDR3 sequence is 11 residues long. This CDR3 is CASSDQETQYF. CDR3 nucleotides: TGTGCCAGCAGCGACCAAGAGACCCAGTACTTC.

This chain connects TRBV19 to TRBJ2-1; 10 bases are shared with TRBD1. CDR1 LNHDA and CDR2 SQIVND come from the germline V gene (reference sequence). The J segment lost 6 bases and the V segment lost 1 base, leaving 0 bases of the junction unmatched. CDR3 length: 14 residues. The CDR3 sequence is CASSIGTGGNEQFF. CDR3 sequence (DNA): TGTGCCAGTAGTATAGGGACAGGGGGCAATGAGCAGTTCTTC. The whole variable domain, remainder taken from reference TRBV19 and TRBJ2-1, is DGGITQSPKYLFRKEGQNVTLSCEQNLNHDAMYWYRQDPGQGLRLIYYSQIVNDFQKGDIAEGYSVSREKKESFPLTVTSAQKNPTAFYLCASSIGTGGNEQFFGPGTRLTVL.

The chain links TRBV11-2 to TRBJ2-7; D may be TRBD1 (5 bases). Trimming stripped 1 base from V and 1 base from J, with 11 bases between. This CDR3 has 15 amino acids. Germline V gives CDR1 SGHAT, CDR2 FQNNGV. The CDR3: CASSLAPGISYEQYF. The CDR3 region has the DNA TGTGCCAGCAGCTTAGCTCCAGGGATATCCTACGAGCAGTACTTC. The whole variable domain, filled in from reference TRBV11-2 and TRBJ2-7, reads EAGVAQSPRYKIIEKRQSVAFWCNPISGHATLYWYQQILGQGPKLLIQFQNNGVVDDSQLPKDRFSAERLKGVDSTLKIQPAKLEDSAVYLCASSLAPGISYEQYFGPGTRLTVT.

The chain couples TRBV2 to TRBJ2-2; D is possibly TRBD1 (5 bases). The CDR3 is 15 amino acids. Germline V gene data show CDR1 as SNHLY and CDR2 as FYNNEI. Trimming shortened V by 3 bases and J by 1 base, and 9 bases separated the two germline ends. The chain's CDR3 is CASSEMQGNTGELFF. The CDR3 DNA reads TGTGCCAGCAGTGAGATGCAGGGGAACACCGGGGAGCTGTTTTTT.